The 9 T cell receptor beta chains in this list originate from one sample, sequenced in a study of blood T cell repertoires in COVID-19. Generated by immunoSEQ multiplex PCR, the TCRdb table keeps only in-frame clones and is missing some. Among under 150,000 clones, roughly 81% were seen once, and the ten largest hold roughly 7.7%. The sample comprised peripheral blood. These receptors were taken from a human donor with acute or convalescent COVID-19. The donor label of this sample is uncertain.

This clone has just a few counts. CDR3 nucleotide sequence: TGTGCCAGCAGTTTATTGGGGGGGGAGCAGTTCTTC. Translated: CASSLLGGEQFF. V is TRBV27 and J is TRBJ2-1; 7 positions match TRBD2. CDR1 is MNHEY, CDR2 SMNVEV, per germline (reference sequence). The CDR3 has 12 amino acids. V lost 1 base, J lost 10 bases, and 1 base stayed unmatched.

Concerning this clone: This same CDR3 is encoded by further DNA sequences in the sample. The chain combines TRBV9 with TRBJ1-1, with D possibly TRBD1 on 6 matching bases. The germline V gene encodes CDR1 SGDLS and CDR2 YYNGEE. With 1 base removed from V and 6 bases from J, the gap between germline ends came to 13 bases. The CDR3 has 14 residues. The CDR3 region is CASSVTGLEAEAFF. The CDR3 nucleotides read TGTGCCAGCAGCGTAACAGGGCTTGAGGCTGAAGCTTTCTTT.

The rearrangement links TRBV15 to TRBJ1-1, with D perhaps matching TRBD1 (5 bases). CDR3 length: 15 amino acids. With 0 bases removed from V and 4 bases from J, the gap between germline ends came to 12 bases. Germline CDR1 and CDR2: LNHNV and YYDKDF (reference sequence). The CDR3 coding sequence is TGTGCCACCAGCAGAGATTTGAACGGGGGCACTGAAGCTTTCTTT. Its translation is CATSRDLNGGTEAFF.

This clone has at least ten counts. The gene calls are TRBV2 and TRBJ1-5, with D tentatively TRBD1 (6 bases). This CDR3 is 16 amino acids long. Trimming stripped 3 bases from V and 7 bases from J, with 19 bases between. Germline-derived CDR1 and CDR2 are SNHLY and FYNNEI. CDR3 sequence (DNA): TGTGCCAGCAGTGATATCCGGGACAACCCCAACCAGCCCCAGCATTTT. It specifies CASSDIRDNPNQPQHF.

The chain carries TRBV7-8 and TRBJ2-3; D is unresolved. This CDR3 comprises 15 residues. The germline V gene has CDR1 SGHVS and CDR2 FQNEAQ. V lost 5 bases, J lost 1 base, and 13 bases lay in between. In DNA, the CDR3 is TGTGCCAGCAGCCTGAAGCTGGGCGGCACAGATACGCAGTATTTT. This encodes CASSLKLGGTDTQYF.

The J gene is TRBJ1-2, the V gene TRBV2; possibly TRBD1 for D (5 bases). The CDR3 has 11 residues. Germline CDR1 reads SNHLY; CDR2 reads FYNNEI. V was cut by 1 base and J by 14 bases, with 11 bases left in between. The CDR3 DNA reads as TGTGCCAGCAGTGAAGGGGGCCGACTTACCTTC. Amino acids: CASSEGGRLTF.

The rearrangement links TRBV7-9 to TRBJ1-1, with D perhaps TRBD1 (5 bases). Germline loops: CDR1 SEHNR, CDR2 FQNEAQ (reference sequence). This CDR3 spans 14 amino acids. V lost 3 bases, J lost 7 bases, and 15 bases lay in between. The CDR3 region is CASSLSGHMYEAFF. CDR3 DNA sequence: TGTGCCAGCAGCTTGTCCGGACATATGTATGAAGCTTTCTTT.

This rearrangement joins TRBV24-1 to TRBJ2-6; 9 bases agree with TRBD1. V lost 5 bases and J lost 2; bases outside the gene matches: 9. CDR3 size: 18 residues. CDR1 KGHDR and CDR2 SFDVKD come from the germline V gene. The CDR3 coding sequence is TGTGCCACCAGTGGTGCCCCGGGACAGGGAACTGGGGCCAACGTCCTGACTTTC. Residues: CATSGAPGQGTGANVLTF.

This chain links TRBV7-8 with TRBJ1-2, with a possible D match to TRBD1 (5 bases). Germline V gives CDR1 SGHVS, CDR2 FQNEAQ. V lost 3 bases and J 4 bases, leaving 9 bases between the germline ends. The CDR3 is 13 amino acids. The CDR3: CASSFGGSYGYTF. In DNA form, the CDR3 reads TGTGCCAGCAGCTTTGGGGGGAGCTATGGCTACACCTTC.